This T cell receptor beta chain is drawn from a study of regulatory T cells in long-lasting Graves disease. Across the study: Antithyroid drug exposure in newly diagnosed Graves' patients had lasted under 3 months.

Researchers made TCR beta libraries by using iRepertoire HTBI primers and running Arm-PCR on CDR3 regions. TCRdb passed the multiplex PCR reads through MiXCR, listing each CDR3 protein once. Of hundreds of thousands of distinct CDR3 sequences in the sample, around 12% were seen once. The germline V gene encodes CDR1 KGHSH and CDR2 LQKENI. The CDR3 runs 15 residues. J was trimmed by 4 bases and V by 3 bases; bases with no gene match: 4. Sample time point: newly diagnosed GD, antithyroid drugs for less than 3 months. Isolated PBMC RNA provided the starting material for the TCR library. The data were also submitted as part of a second study, on T cells in Graves' hyperthyroidism and ophthalmopathy. That publication notes: Each diagnosis drew on symptoms, thyroxine, TRAb, thyroid ultrasound and orbital computed tomography findings.

This sequence was found in a woman in her twenties or thirties with Graves disease. The sequencing used peripheral blood mononuclear cells (PBMCs), collected at new diagnosis, from a patient treated with antithyroid drugs. V gene TRBV18 combines with J gene TRBJ2-3; 10 nucleotides match TRBD1. The CDR3 region is CASSPGQGRPDTQYF. The CDR3 DNA follows: TGTGCCAGCTCACCGGGACAGGGGAGGCCAGATACGCAGTATTTT.